A single sample gave rise to the 21 T cell receptor beta chains below, sequenced in a study of T-cell reconstitution after alpha-beta-depleted transplantation in children. Preparation of the TCRbeta library used unique molecular identifiers. TCRdb fed the PCR reads into MiXCR, producing one record per CDR3 protein. The table records 780,000 or so distinct CDR3 sequences, 15% to 20% of them present only once. The sequences come from PBMCs, mostly from graft donor cells, collected 360 days after TCRalphabeta/CD19-depleted stem cell transplant. Receptor source: a male patient younger than 18 who had a stem cell transplant for acute lymphoblastic leukemia, so the T cells may come from the graft donor.

In its sample, this clonotype was seen many times. This chain links TRBV9 with TRBJ2-7; D is uncertain. The ends were cut back, 4 bases at V and 2 bases at J, with 10 bases in the middle. In germline, CDR1 is SGDLS, CDR2 YYNGEE. This CDR3 is 13 amino acids long. The chain's CDR3 is CASSPNSAYEQYF. For the CDR3, the DNA is TGTGCCAGCAGCCCCAACTCCGCCTACGAGCAGTACTTC.

Points on this clonotype: At one of its ends the junction is not consistent with the germline gene, which may arise from a read error. The rearrangement uses TRBV12-3 or TRBV12-4 and TRBJ1-6; D gene ambiguous. This CDR3 spans 15 amino acids. The CDR3 region is CASSFSAHGNSPLHF. Here the CDR3 DNA reads TGTGCCAGCAGTTTTTCAGCGCACGGGAATTCGCCCCTCCACTTT.

This clonotype showed up many times. This chain joins TRBV29-1 and TRBJ2-3, with a weak D call TRBD2 (6 bases). CDR3 length: 15 amino acids. Trimming removed 5 bases at V and 3 bases at J, with 18 bases between. Germline loops: CDR1 SQVTM, CDR2 ANQGSEA. The CDR3 loop reads CSVSRRGSGTDTQYF. CDR3 DNA: TGCAGCGTTTCTCGACGGGGGTCAGGTACAGATACGCAGTATTTT.

The rearrangement joins TRBV5-1 to TRBJ2-1; 16 nucleotides agree with TRBD2. CDR1 and CDR2 from the germline V gene are SGHRS and YFSETQ. The CDR3 totals 17 residues. Germline trimming cut 4 bases from V and 5 bases from J; bases unmatched to any gene: 6. The CDR3 sequence is CASSPWGLAGGHNEQFF. CDR3 DNA sequence: TGCGCCAGCAGCCCATGGGGACTAGCGGGAGGGCACAATGAGCAGTTCTTC. The full variable domain, rest sourced from reference TRBV5-1 and TRBJ2-1, is KAGVTQTPRYLIKTRGQQVTLSCSPISGHRSVSWYQQTPGQGLQFLFEYFSETQRNKGNFPGRFSGRQFSNSRSEMNVSTLELGDSALYLCASSPWGLAGGHNEQFFGPGTRLTVL.

V gene TRBV10-3 combines with J gene TRBJ2-7; D gene ambiguous. The CDR3 length is 13 residues. Trimming removed 3 bases at V and 3 bases at J, with 9 bases between. The germline gives CDR1 ENHRY, CDR2 SYGVKD. DNA for the CDR3: TGTGCCATCAGTGATCGGGCCCACTACGAGCAGTACTTC. This gives the protein CAISDRAHYEQYF.

The CDR3 loop reads CASSQTRDRATGTQYF. The CDR3 DNA sequence: TGTGCCAGCAGCCAAACACGGGACAGGGCTACGGGTACGCAGTATTTT. The rearrangement links TRBV3-1 to TRBJ2-3, with 9 bases lining up with TRBD1. CDR3 length: 16 amino acids. Germline values: CDR1 LGHDT, CDR2 YNNKEL (reference sequence). After removal of 2 bases from V and 8 bases from J, the junction contained 11 bases not matched to a gene.

This clonotype occurred a few times. The rearrangement links TRBV28 to TRBJ2-5, with a tentative D call TRBD1 (6 bases). This CDR3 contains 13 residues. The germline V gene encodes CDR1 MDHEN and CDR2 SYDVKM. V was trimmed by 3 bases and J by 3 bases, leaving 8 bases between them. CDR3 nucleotides: TGTGCCAGCAGTTTTTACAGGGAAGAGACCCAGTACTTC. It specifies CASSFYREETQYF.

There are many counts of this clonotype. The chain joins TRBV5-1 to TRBJ2-1; tentatively, D is TRBD1 (6 bases). CDR3 length: 15 amino acids. CDR1 is SGHRS and CDR2 is YFSETQ in the germline V gene. V dropped 2 bases and J dropped 5 bases, with 14 bases sitting between them. CDR3 loop: CASSFGQMDHNEQFF. The CDR3 DNA is TGCGCCAGCAGCTTCGGACAGATGGACCACAATGAGCAGTTCTTC.

Only a few counts were recorded for this clonotype. The chain carries TRBV5-1 and TRBJ2-7; 9 bases match TRBD1. V lost 4 bases and J lost 6; bases outside the gene matches: 14. The CDR3 length is 16 residues. Germline loops: CDR1 SGHRS, CDR2 YFSETQ. This chain's CDR3 is CASSPGTGRPLAEQYF. CDR3 nucleotides: TGCGCCAGCAGCCCTGGGACAGGGCGTCCTCTAGCCGAGCAGTACTTC. Based on the CDR3 plus reference TRBV5-1 and TRBJ2-7, the full variable domain is KAGVTQTPRYLIKTRGQQVTLSCSPISGHRSVSWYQQTPGQGLQFLFEYFSETQRNKGNFPGRFSGRQFSNSRSEMNVSTLELGDSALYLCASSPGTGRPLAEQYFGPGTRLTVT.

This clonotype has just a few counts. This chain joins TRBV7-3 and TRBJ2-2; 12 bases line up with TRBD2. The J segment lost 6 bases and the V segment lost 6 bases, leaving 5 bases of the junction unmatched. This CDR3 comprises 15 residues. Germline CDR1 and CDR2: SGHTA and FQGTGA. The DNA for the CDR3 is TGTGCCAGCAGTCGAAGACTAGCGGGAGCCGGGGAGCTGTTTTTT. Its protein product is CASSRRLAGAGELFF.

This chain links TRBV7-3 with TRBJ2-3; the match to TRBD2 covers 8 bases. The CDR3 covers 17 residues. Looked up from germline, CDR1 is SGHTA and CDR2 is FQGTGA. V gave up 0 bases and J gave up 6 bases; unmatched junction bases: 11. The CDR3 bases are TGTGCCAGCAGCTTAACTCCGGGACTAGTGTCTTCCGATACGCAGTATTTT. Translated: CASSLTPGLVSSDTQYF.

The chain combines TRBV7-3 with TRBJ2-7, with D maybe TRBD2 (5 bases). Germline CDR1 reads SGHTA; CDR2 reads FQGTGA. This CDR3 is built from 16 residues. V lost 2 bases to trimming and J lost 5 bases, with 19 bases between them. The CDR3 DNA reads as TGTGCCAGCAGCTTAGGGCTCTGGGCAGCGGTAGACGAGCAGTACTTC. Translated: CASSLGLWAAVDEQYF.

In this sample, this clonotype turned up many times. V gene TRBV28 combines with J gene TRBJ2-3; 7 bases align to TRBD2. The CDR3 is 12 residues long. Looked up from germline, CDR1 is MDHEN and CDR2 is SYDVKM. V shed 11 bases and J 5 bases; nucleotides not matched to a gene: 7. CDR3 region: CALRAGLDTQYF. CDR3 nucleotides: TGTGCCCTGCGAGCGGGGTTAGATACGCAGTATTTT.

There are many counts of this clonotype. The genes are TRBV29-1 and TRBJ2-7; TRBD2 is a possible D gene (6 bases). This CDR3 has 13 amino acids. Germline V gene data show CDR1 as SQVTM and CDR2 as ANQGSEA. The V end was cut by 3 bases, the J end by 3 bases, with 12 bases between. DNA for the CDR3: TGCAGCGTTGAGTCAATCGGGGGCTACGAGCAGTACTTC. It specifies CSVESIGGYEQYF.

This clonotype was seen a handful of times. This chain links TRBV4-1 with TRBJ2-7; D remains unclear. Germline CDR1 MGHRA, CDR2 YSYEKL. The CDR3 covers 15 residues. V was pared by 1 base and J by 0 bases, with 10 bases between. CDR3 loop: CASSQGTVSSYEQYF. The CDR3, as DNA: TGCGCCAGCAGCCAAGGGACGGTGAGCTCCTACGAGCAGTACTTC.

This clonotype occurred a few times. V usage is TRBV5-1 and J usage is TRBJ2-7; tentative D call: TRBD2 (5 bases). The V end lost 1 base, the J end lost 4 bases, and 12 bases lay between the germline ends. CDR1 is SGHRS, CDR2 YFSETQ, per germline. The CDR3 consists of 14 residues. CDR3 nucleotides: TGCGCCAGCAGCTTGTACCCCGGAGGATACGAGCAGTACTTC. Its translation: CASSLYPGGYEQYF.

Only a few counts were recorded for this clonotype. In DNA, the CDR3 is TGTGCCAGCAGCTTAGGGCCCCGCGGGGGACGTGGCGAGCAGTTCTTC. Translated: CASSLGPRGGRGEQFF. V and J are TRBV11-1 and TRBJ2-1, with 7 bases matching TRBD2. CDR1 and CDR2 from the germline V gene are SGHAT and FQDESV (reference sequence). This CDR3 spans 16 amino acids. J gave up 10 bases and V 1 base, and 13 bases lay outside the gene matches.

In DNA form, the CDR3 reads TGTGCCAGCAGCTTGGGTCCCCTAGGGCAGTTCTTC. It translates to CASSLGPLGQFF. The chain links TRBV5-6 to TRBJ2-1, with D uncertain. The length of the CDR3 is 12 residues. V lost 0 bases, J lost 12 bases, and 10 bases lay in between. The V gene's germline CDR1 is SGHDT and CDR2 YYEEEE.

Only a few counts were recorded for this clonotype. V usage is TRBV29-1 and J usage is TRBJ2-7, with a tentative D call TRBD2 (5 bases). The V gene's germline CDR1 is SQVTM and CDR2 ANQGSEA. The CDR3 has 12 amino acids. Trimming removed 8 bases at V and 0 bases at J, with 11 bases between. For the CDR3, the DNA is TGCAGCACTAGGACGGGCTCCTACGAGCAGTACTTC. Protein sequence: CSTRTGSYEQYF.

In its sample, this clonotype was seen many times. The chain is built from TRBV27 and TRBJ2-7; tentatively, D is TRBD1 or TRBD2 (6 bases each). The CDR3 extends over 16 amino acids. V lost 3 bases and J lost 0, with 15 bases in between. Germline lookup yields CDR1 MNHEY and CDR2 SMNVEV (reference sequence). The CDR3 nucleotides read TGTGCCAGCAGTTTTGGCAGAGGAGGGGGCTCCTACGAGCAGTACTTC. This gives the protein CASSFGRGGGSYEQYF.

V usage is TRBV7-9 and J usage is TRBJ1-1; TRBD1 matches 10 bases. The CDR3 has 17 amino acids. Germline lookup yields CDR1 SEHNR and CDR2 FQNEAQ (reference sequence). V lost 4 bases to trimming and J lost 6 bases; unmatched junction nucleotides: 14. DNA for the CDR3: TGTGCCAGCAGCTCGGTCCCCCTCATCGGACAGGGGGCTGAAGCTTTCTTT. It translates to CASSSVPLIGQGAEAFF.